These T cell receptor beta chains were read from a single sample in a study of OX40 agonist ivuxolimab in advanced cancers. Measured with immunoSEQ multiplex PCR; TCRdb has only the in-frame clones, and not every one. The sample lists 80,000 or so clones; 80% to 95% were seen once. The input for sequencing was CD4+ or CD8+ T cells sorted from blood, taken in a trial of the OX40 agonist ivuxolimab. The receptors stem from an adult with an advanced solid tumor such as melanoma, head and neck, liver or kidney cancer. Both conserved end residues are part of each CDR3. The D gene is left open where the match is weak. The size field is filled for only some rows; it gives once, few, many or a size class.

v_gene: TRBV19
j_gene: TRBJ2-2
abundance: .
d_gene: .
CDR3aa: CASSLGTEVTGELFF
CDR3nt: TGTGCCAGTAGTCTGGGGACCGAAGTCACCGGGGAGCTGTTTTTT

v_gene: TRBV27
j_gene: TRBJ2-5
abundance: .
d_gene: .
CDR3aa: CASRMTVGTQYF
CDR3nt: TGTGCCAGCAGGATGACAGTGGGGACCCAGTACTTC

v_gene: TRBV19
j_gene: TRBJ2-7
abundance: once
d_gene: .
CDR3aa: CASSRTSGEQYF
CDR3nt: TGTGCCAGTAGCCGTACCTCAGGTGAGCAGTACTTC

v_gene: TRBV7-8
j_gene: TRBJ2-7
abundance: .
d_gene: TRBD1
CDR3aa: CASSLEGQGPYEQYF
CDR3nt: TGTGCCAGCAGCCTCGAAGGACAGGGGCCCTACGAGCAGTACTTC

v_gene: TRBV7-8
j_gene: TRBJ2-7
abundance: .
d_gene: TRBD2
CDR3aa: CASSLGLAGTYEQYF
CDR3nt: TGTGCCAGCAGCTTAGGACTAGCGGGGACTTACGAGCAGTACTTC

v_gene: TRBV5-1
j_gene: TRBJ2-1
abundance: .
d_gene: TRBD2
CDR3aa: CASSPTSGTYNEQFF
CDR3nt: TGCGCCAGCAGCCCGACTAGCGGGACATACAATGAGCAGTTCTTC

v_gene: TRBV11-2
j_gene: TRBJ2-7
abundance: .
d_gene: .
CDR3aa: CASSLVPPYEQYF
CDR3nt: TGTGCCAGCAGCTTAGTGCCTCCCTACGAGCAGTACTTC

v_gene: TRBV7-3
j_gene: TRBJ2-5
abundance: .
d_gene: .
CDR3aa: CASSLSPGAQETQYF
CDR3nt: TGTGCCAGCAGCTTATCGCCGGGGGCCCAAGAGACCCAGTACTTC

v_gene: TRBV19
j_gene: TRBJ1-2
abundance: .
d_gene: .
CDR3aa: CASRQGSDGYTF
CDR3nt: TGTGCCAGTCGGCAAGGATCTGATGGCTACACCTTC

v_gene: TRBV14
j_gene: TRBJ2-7
abundance: .
d_gene: .
CDR3aa: CASSQEVSSYEQYF
CDR3nt: TGTGCCAGCAGCCAAGAAGTGAGCTCCTACGAGCAGTACTTC